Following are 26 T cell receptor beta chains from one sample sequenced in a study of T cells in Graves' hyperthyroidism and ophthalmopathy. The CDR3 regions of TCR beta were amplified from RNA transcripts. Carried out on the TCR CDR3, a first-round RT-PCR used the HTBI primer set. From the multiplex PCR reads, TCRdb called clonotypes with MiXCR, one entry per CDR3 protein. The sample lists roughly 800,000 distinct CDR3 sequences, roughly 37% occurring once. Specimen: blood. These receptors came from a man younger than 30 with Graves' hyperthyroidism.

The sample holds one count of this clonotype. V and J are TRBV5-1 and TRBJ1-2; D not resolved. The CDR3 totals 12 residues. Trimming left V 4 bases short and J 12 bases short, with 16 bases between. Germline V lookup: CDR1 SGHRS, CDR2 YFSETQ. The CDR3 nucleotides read TGCGCCAGCAGCGTCGGGAGCTCTGGAAACACCTTC. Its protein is CASSVGSSGNTF.

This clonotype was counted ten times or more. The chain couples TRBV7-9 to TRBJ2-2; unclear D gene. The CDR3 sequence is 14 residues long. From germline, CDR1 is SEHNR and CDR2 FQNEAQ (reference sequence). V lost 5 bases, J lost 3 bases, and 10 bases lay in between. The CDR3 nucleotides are TGTGCCAGCAGCCCTGGCCTCGACACCGGGGAGCTGTTTTTT. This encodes CASSPGLDTGELFF.

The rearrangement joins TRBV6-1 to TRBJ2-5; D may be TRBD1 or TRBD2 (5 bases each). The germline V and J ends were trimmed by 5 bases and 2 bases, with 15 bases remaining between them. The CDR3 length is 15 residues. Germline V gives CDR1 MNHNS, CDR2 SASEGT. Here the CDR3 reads CASSTPRAGQETQYF. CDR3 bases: TGTGCCAGCAGTACCCCGAGGGCAGGGCAAGAGACCCAGTACTTC.

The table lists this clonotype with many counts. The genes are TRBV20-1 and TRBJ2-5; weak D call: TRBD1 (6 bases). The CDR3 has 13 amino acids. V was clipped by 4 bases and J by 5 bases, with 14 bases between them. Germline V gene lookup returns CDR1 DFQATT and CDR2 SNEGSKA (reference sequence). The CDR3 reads CSAIVGGAETQYF. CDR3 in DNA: TGCAGTGCTATTGTTGGGGGCGCGGAGACCCAGTACTTC.

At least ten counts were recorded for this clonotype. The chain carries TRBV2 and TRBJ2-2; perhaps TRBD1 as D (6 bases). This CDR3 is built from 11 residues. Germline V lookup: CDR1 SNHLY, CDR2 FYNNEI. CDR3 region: CVHRENGELFF. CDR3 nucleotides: TGTGTCCACAGGGAAAACGGGGAGCTGTTTTTT.

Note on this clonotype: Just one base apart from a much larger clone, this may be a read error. CDR3 region: CARSLATGAGETQYF. The CDR3 nucleotides read TGTGCTAGAAGCTTAGCTACAGGGGCAGGAGAGACCCAGTACTTC. V gene TRBV7-7 combines with J gene TRBJ2-5; 7 bases line up with TRBD1. Germline V gene sequence: CDR1 SSHAT, CDR2 FNYEAQ (reference sequence). The CDR3 loop spans 15 amino acids. Combining the CDR3 with reference TRBV7-7 and TRBJ2-5 gives the whole variable domain GAGVSQSPRYKVTKRGQDVTLRCDPISSHATLYWYQQALGQGPEFLTYFNYEAQPDKSGLPSDRFSAERPEGSISTLTIQRTEQRDSAMYRCARSLATGAGETQYFGPGTRLLVL.

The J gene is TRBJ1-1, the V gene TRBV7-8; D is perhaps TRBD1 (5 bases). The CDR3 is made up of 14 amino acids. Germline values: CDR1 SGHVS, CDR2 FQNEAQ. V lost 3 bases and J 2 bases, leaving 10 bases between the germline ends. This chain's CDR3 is CASSFGHSNTEAFF. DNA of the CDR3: TGTGCCAGCAGCTTTGGACACTCAAACACTGAAGCTTTCTTT. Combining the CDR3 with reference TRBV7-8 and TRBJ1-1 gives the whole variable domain GAGVSQSPRYKVAKRGQDVALRCDPISGHVSLFWYQQALGQGPEFLTYFQNEAQLDKSGLPSDRFFAERPEGSVSTLKIQRTQQEDSAVYLCASSFGHSNTEAFFGQGTRLTVV.

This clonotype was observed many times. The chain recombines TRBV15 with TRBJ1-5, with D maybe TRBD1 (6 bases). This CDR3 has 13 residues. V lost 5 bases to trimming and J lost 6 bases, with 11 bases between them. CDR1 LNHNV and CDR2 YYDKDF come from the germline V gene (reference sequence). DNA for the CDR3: TGTGCCACCAGCCTCAAACAGGGTCAGCCCCAGCATTTT. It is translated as CATSLKQGQPQHF.

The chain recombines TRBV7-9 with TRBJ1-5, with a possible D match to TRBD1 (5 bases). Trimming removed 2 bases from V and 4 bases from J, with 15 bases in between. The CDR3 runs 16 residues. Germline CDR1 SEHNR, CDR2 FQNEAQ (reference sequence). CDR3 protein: CASSLSGVALNQPQHF. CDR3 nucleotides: TGTGCCAGCAGCTTATCGGGGGTAGCATTAAATCAGCCCCAGCATTTT.

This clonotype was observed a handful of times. The chain's CDR3 is CASSLWTSGSYEQYF. In DNA form, the CDR3 reads TGTGCCAGCAGCCTCTGGACTAGCGGGTCCTACGAGCAGTACTTC. The chain uses TRBV14 and TRBJ2-7; 11 bases line up with TRBD2. The CDR3 loop spans 15 amino acids. Germline CDR1 is SGHDN and CDR2 is FVKESK. J was trimmed by 1 base and V by 4 bases; bases with no gene match: 3.

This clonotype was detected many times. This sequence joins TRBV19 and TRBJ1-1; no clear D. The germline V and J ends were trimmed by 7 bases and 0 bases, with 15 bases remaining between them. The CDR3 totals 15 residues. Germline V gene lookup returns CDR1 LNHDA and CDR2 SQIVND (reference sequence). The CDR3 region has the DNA TGTGCCAGTAATTCGAGGGCTCGGGTGAACACTGAAGCTTTCTTT. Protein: CASNSRARVNTEAFF.

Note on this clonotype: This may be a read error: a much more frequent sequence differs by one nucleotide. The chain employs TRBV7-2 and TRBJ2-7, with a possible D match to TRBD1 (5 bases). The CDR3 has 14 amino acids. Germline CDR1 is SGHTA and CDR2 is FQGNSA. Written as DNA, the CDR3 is TGTGCCAGCAGCTTCGGACACGATGCCTACGAGCTGTACTTC. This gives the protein CASSFGHDAYELYF. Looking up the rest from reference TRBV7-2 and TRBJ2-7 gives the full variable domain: GAGVSQSPSNKVTEKGKDVELRCDPISGHTALYWYRQSLGQGLEFLIYFQGNSAPDKSGLPSDRFSAERTGGSVSTLTIQRTQQEDSAVYLCASSFGHDAYELYFGPGTRLTVT.

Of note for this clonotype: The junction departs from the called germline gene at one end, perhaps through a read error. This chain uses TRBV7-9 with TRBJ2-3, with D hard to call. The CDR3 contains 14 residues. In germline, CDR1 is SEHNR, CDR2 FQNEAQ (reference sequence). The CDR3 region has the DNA TGCGCCAGCAGCTTCTCCCCAGGCGCAGATACGCAGTATTTT. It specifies CASSFSPGADTQYF.

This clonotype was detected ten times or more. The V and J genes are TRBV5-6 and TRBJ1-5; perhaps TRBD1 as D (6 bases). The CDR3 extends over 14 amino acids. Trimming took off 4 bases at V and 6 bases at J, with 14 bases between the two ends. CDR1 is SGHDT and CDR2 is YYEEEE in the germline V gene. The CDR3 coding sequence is TGTGCCAGCAGCGTACAGGGAAGTTCTCAGCCCCAGCATTTT. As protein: CASSVQGSSQPQHF.

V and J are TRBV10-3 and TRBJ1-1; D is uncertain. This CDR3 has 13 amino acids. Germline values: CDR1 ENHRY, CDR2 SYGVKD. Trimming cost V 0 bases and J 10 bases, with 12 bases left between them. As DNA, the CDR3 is TGTGCCATCAGTGAGTCGATGGGTGGGCGAGCTTTCTTT. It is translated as CAISESMGGRAFF.

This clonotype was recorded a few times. CDR3 in amino acids: CSAPAGFGYTF. DNA of the CDR3: TGCAGTGCCCCCGCAGGGTTTGGCTACACCTTC. This chain links TRBV20-1 with TRBJ1-2, with TRBD1 as a possible D gene (5 bases). V was shortened by 6 bases and J by 7 bases, with 12 bases between the two germline ends. There are 11 residues in the CDR3. Per germline, CDR1 DFQATT and CDR2 SNEGSKA (reference sequence).

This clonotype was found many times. The CDR3 loop reads CATTSRGTEAFF. DNA of the CDR3: TGTGCCACCACCTCGCGGGGGACTGAAGCTTTCTTT. The rearrangement links TRBV19 to TRBJ1-1; weak D call: TRBD1 (5 bases). This CDR3 region has 12 residues. V gave up 10 bases and J gave up 5 bases, with 14 bases separating them. Per the germline V gene, CDR1 is LNHDA and CDR2 is SQIVND (reference sequence).

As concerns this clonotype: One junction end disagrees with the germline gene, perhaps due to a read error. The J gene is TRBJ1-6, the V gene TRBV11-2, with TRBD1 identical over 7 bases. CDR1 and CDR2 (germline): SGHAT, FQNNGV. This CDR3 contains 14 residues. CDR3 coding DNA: TGTGCCAGCAGCAACCCGGGACAGAGTTCACCCCCCCACTTT. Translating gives CASSNPGQSSPPHF.

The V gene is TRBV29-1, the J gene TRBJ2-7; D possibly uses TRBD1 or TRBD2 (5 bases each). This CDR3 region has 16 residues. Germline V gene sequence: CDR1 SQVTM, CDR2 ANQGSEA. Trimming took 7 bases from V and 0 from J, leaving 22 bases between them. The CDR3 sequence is CSASGLGRSSSYEQYF. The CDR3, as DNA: TGCAGCGCCTCGGGGTTGGGACGGAGTAGCTCCTACGAGCAGTACTTC.

CDR3 in DNA: TGTGCCAGCAACAAGGCCTCGTTGGAGACCCAGTACTTC. This encodes CASNKASLETQYF. V gene TRBV12-3 or TRBV12-4 combines with J gene TRBJ2-5; unclear D gene. V dropped 7 bases and J dropped 5 bases, with 14 bases sitting between them. The CDR3 consists of 13 residues.

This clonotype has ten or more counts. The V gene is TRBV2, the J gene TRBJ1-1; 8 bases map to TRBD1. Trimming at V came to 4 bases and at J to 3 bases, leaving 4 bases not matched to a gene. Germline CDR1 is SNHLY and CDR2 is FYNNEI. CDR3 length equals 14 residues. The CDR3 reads CASSARGRDTEAFF. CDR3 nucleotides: TGTGCCAGCAGTGCCAGGGGGCGGGACACTGAAGCTTTCTTT.

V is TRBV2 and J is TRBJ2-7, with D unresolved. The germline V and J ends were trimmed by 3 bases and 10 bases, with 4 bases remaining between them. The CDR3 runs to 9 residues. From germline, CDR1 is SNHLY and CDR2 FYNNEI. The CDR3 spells CASSEEQYF. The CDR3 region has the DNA TGTGCCAGCAGTGAGGAACAGTACTTC.

The CDR3 DNA is TGTGCCAGCAGTGTACCGGGACAGGGAGGTGAAAAACTGTTTTTT. This gives the protein CASSVPGQGGEKLFF. The rearrangement links TRBV25-1 to TRBJ1-4; TRBD1 aligns across 9 bases. CDR3 length: 15 residues. Unmatched junction bases numbered 7, after V lost 4 bases and J lost 7 bases. The germline V gene encodes CDR1 MGHDK and CDR2 SYGVNS.

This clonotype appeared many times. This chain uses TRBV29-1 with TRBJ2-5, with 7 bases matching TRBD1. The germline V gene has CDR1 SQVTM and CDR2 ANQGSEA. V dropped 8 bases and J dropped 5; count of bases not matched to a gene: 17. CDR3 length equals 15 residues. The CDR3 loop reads CSYRKQGIPRETQYF. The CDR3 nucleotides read TGCAGCTATCGTAAACAGGGGATTCCCAGGGAGACCCAGTACTTC.

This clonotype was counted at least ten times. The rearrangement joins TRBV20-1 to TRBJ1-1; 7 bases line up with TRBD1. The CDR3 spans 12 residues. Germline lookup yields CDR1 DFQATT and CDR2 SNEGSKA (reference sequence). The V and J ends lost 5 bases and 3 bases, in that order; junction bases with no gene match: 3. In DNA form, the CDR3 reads TGCAGTGCTCACAGGGGTGACACTGAAGCTTTCTTT. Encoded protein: CSAHRGDTEAFF.

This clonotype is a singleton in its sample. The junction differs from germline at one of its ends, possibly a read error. The DNA of the CDR3 is TGTGCCGGCAGCCAAGGTATCAGGGATGTGAATCAGCCCCAGCATTTT. Its translation is CAGSQGIRDVNQPQHF. The V gene is TRBV7-2, the J gene TRBJ1-5; D might be TRBD1 (5 bases). The CDR3 contains 16 residues. Germline CDR1 is SGHTA and CDR2 is FQGNSA.